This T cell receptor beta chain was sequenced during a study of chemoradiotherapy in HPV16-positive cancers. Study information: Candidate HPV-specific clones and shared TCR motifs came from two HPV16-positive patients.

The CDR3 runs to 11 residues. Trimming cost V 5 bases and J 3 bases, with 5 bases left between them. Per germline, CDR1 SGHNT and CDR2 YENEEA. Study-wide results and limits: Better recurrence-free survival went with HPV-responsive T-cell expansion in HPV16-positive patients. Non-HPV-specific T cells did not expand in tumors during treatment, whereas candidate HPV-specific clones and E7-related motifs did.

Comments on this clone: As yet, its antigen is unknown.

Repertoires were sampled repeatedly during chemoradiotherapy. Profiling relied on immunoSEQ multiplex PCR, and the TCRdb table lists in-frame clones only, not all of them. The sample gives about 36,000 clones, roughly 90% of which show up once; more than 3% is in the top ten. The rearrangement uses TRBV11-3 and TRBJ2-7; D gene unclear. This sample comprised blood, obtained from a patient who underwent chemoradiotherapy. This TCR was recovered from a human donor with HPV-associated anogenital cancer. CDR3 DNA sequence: TGTGCCAGCAGCCCGAACTACGAGCAGTACTTC. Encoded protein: CASSPNYEQYF. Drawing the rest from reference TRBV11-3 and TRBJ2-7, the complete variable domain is EAGVVQSPRYKIIEKKQPVAFWCNPISGHNTLYWYLQNLGQGPELLIRYENEEAVDDSQLPKDRFSAERLKGVDSTLKIQPAELGDSAVYLCASSPNYEQYFGPGTRLTVT.